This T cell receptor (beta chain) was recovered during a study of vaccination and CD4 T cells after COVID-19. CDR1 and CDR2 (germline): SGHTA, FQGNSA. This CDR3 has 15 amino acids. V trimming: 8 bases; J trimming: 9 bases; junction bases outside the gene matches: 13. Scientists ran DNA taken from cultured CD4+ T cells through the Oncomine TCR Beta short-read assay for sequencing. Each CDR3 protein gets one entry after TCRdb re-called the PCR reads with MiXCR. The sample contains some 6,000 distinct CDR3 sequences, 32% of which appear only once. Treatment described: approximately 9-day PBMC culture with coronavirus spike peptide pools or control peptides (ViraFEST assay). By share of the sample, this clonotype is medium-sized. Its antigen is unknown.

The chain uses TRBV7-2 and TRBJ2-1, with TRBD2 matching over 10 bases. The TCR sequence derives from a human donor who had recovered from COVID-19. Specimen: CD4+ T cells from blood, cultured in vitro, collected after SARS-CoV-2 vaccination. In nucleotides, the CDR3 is TGTGCCAGCCAGGGGGAAGCGGGGGGGCATCGTGAGCAGTTCTTC. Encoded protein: CASQGEAGGHREQFF.